The 21 T cell receptor beta chains presented below share a single source sample, sequenced in a study of OX40 agonist ivuxolimab in advanced cancers. The protocol was immunoSEQ multiplex PCR, while the TCRdb copy is restricted to in-frame clones and leaves out a portion. This sample has about 100,000 clones, with roughly 94% found just once. The material was CD4+ or CD8+ T cells sorted from blood, obtained in a trial of the OX40 agonist ivuxolimab. These receptors were collected from an adult with an advanced solid tumor such as melanoma, head and neck, liver or kidney cancer.

This clone came up once. The V gene is TRBV7-9, the J gene TRBJ2-5; 9 bases agree with TRBD1. The DNA end lines up better with TRBJ2-7; the J call may be wrong. This CDR3 is 15 amino acids long. CDR1 and CDR2 from the germline V gene are SEHNR and FQNEAQ (reference sequence). CDR3 in amino acids: CASSLSGTGKNEQYF. CDR3 bases: TGTGCCAGCAGCCTATCGGGGACAGGGAAGAACGAGCAGTACTTC.

The chain employs TRBV9 and TRBJ1-3; 7 bases are shared with TRBD1. With V trimmed by 4 bases and J by 10 bases, 11 bases remained unmatched. The CDR3 runs to 14 residues. Germline CDR1 reads SGDLS; CDR2 reads YYNGEE. The CDR3 region is CASSSRDSVFTIYF. DNA of the CDR3: TGTGCCAGCAGCTCCCGGGACAGCGTTTTTACCATATATTTT.

The V and J genes are TRBV5-1 and TRBJ1-6; no definite D call. Looked up from germline, CDR1 is SGHRS and CDR2 is YFSETQ. This CDR3 has 18 residues. The V end lost 2 bases, the J end lost 0 bases, and 15 bases lay between the germline ends. The DNA for the CDR3 is TGCGCCAGCAGCTTCTCCAGCACCGGGAGCTCCTATAATTCACCCCTCCACTTT. Protein sequence: CASSFSSTGSSYNSPLHF.

The chain's CDR3 is CASRLSGGAPVAKNIQYF. In DNA, the CDR3 is TGCGCCAGCCGCCTTAGCGGGGGCGCCCCCGTAGCCAAAAACATTCAGTACTTC. The chain is built from TRBV5-1 and TRBJ2-4; 9 bases are shared with TRBD2. Trimming cost V 7 bases and J 0 bases; bases outside gene matches: 14. This CDR3 is built from 18 residues. CDR1 SGHRS and CDR2 YFSETQ come from the germline V gene.

The J gene is TRBJ2-7, the V gene TRBV7-2; 8 positions match TRBD2. V trimming: 5 bases; J trimming: 2 bases; junction bases outside the gene matches: 8. The CDR3 length is 15 residues. The germline V gene encodes CDR1 SGHTA and CDR2 FQGNSA. CDR3: CASSRAAGLAYEQYF. The CDR3 DNA reads as TGTGCCAGCAGCCGCGCTGCGGGACTAGCCTACGAGCAGTACTTC.

The chain couples TRBV7-6 to TRBJ1-1, with TRBD1 matching 10 bases. CDR3 length equals 14 residues. V shed 4 bases and J 4 bases; nucleotides not matched to a gene: 3. The germline V gene encodes CDR1 SGHVS and CDR2 FNYEAQ. Here the CDR3 DNA reads TGTGCCAGCAGCTACGGACAGGGGGGCACTGAAGCTTTCTTT. Translation gives CASSYGQGGTEAFF.

The V call is TRBV5-4, the J call TRBJ2-4, with D tentatively TRBD2 (6 bases). CDR1 SGHNT and CDR2 YYREEE come from the germline V gene (reference sequence). Between the trimmed V and J ends, which lost 9 bases and 5 bases, there was a span of 24 bases. CDR3 length equals 16 residues. The CDR3 nucleotides are TGTGCCACCCGAAGGGGACGGGAGATGAACGAAAACATTCAGTACTTC. It is translated as CATRRGREMNENIQYF.

The rearrangement joins TRBV7-2 to TRBJ1-2; the match to TRBD1 covers 7 bases. Per the germline V gene, CDR1 is SGHTA and CDR2 is FQGNSA. The CDR3 runs 17 residues. The J segment lost 6 bases and the V segment lost 6 bases, leaving 19 bases of the junction unmatched. CDR3 in amino acids: CASRQDRAGVRMHGYTF. The CDR3 region has the DNA TGTGCCAGCAGACAAGACAGGGCGGGGGTGAGGATGCATGGCTACACCTTC.

The rearrangement uses TRBV5-4 and TRBJ2-3, with 11 bases identical to TRBD2. The V gene's germline CDR1 is SGHNT and CDR2 YYREEE (reference sequence). This CDR3 comprises 17 residues. V shed 0 bases, J shed 2 bases, and the junction held 5 bases outside the gene matches. CDR3 bases: TGTGCCAGCAGCTTGGTAGTAGCGGGGGGGCTCACAGATACGCAGTATTTT. Translation gives CASSLVVAGGLTDTQYF.

J is TRBJ2-5 and V is TRBV7-3, with D hard to call. V lost 0 bases and J lost 7, with 9 bases in between. CDR1 and CDR2 (germline): SGHTA, FQGTGA. The CDR3 is 13 amino acids. CDR3 residues: CASSLTGLRTQYF. Written as DNA, the CDR3 is TGTGCCAGCAGCTTAACAGGGCTCAGGACCCAGTACTTC.

The rearrangement joins TRBV15 to TRBJ1-2; tentative D call: TRBD1 (6 bases). Trimming stripped 2 bases from V and 0 bases from J, with 16 bases between. CDR3 length equals 17 residues. The germline gives CDR1 LNHNV, CDR2 YYDKDF (reference sequence). CDR3 residues: CATSRFSAGTPNYGYTF. The CDR3 DNA sequence: TGTGCCACCAGCAGATTTTCCGCCGGGACACCTAACTATGGCTACACCTTC.

The chain recombines TRBV6-6 with TRBJ1-2; 10 bases fit TRBD1. The germline V gene encodes CDR1 MNHNY and CDR2 SVGAGI (reference sequence). This CDR3 is built from 15 residues. The V gene end was trimmed by 7 bases and the J gene end by 2 bases; junction bases not matched to a gene: 7. CDR3 sequence: CASTKWDRGNYGYTF. For the CDR3, the DNA is TGTGCCAGCACTAAATGGGACAGGGGCAACTATGGCTACACCTTC.

This clone appeared once. The V and J genes are TRBV10-3 and TRBJ1-1, with 11 bases identical to TRBD1. CDR3 size: 15 residues. The germline V gene encodes CDR1 ENHRY and CDR2 SYGVKD. V trimming: 6 bases; J trimming: 1 base; junction bases outside the gene matches: 4. The CDR3 loop is CAISGTGGPNTEAFF. CDR3 sequence (DNA): TGTGCCATCAGCGGGACAGGGGGGCCGAACACTGAAGCTTTCTTT.

V is TRBV5-6 and J is TRBJ2-5; 10 positions match TRBD1. The end of the DNA is better explained by TRBJ2-7, so the J call may be wrong. The CDR3 totals 15 residues. The V gene's germline CDR1 is SGHDT and CDR2 YYEEEE. The CDR3 sequence is CASRRPGQGIDEQYF. The CDR3 bases are TGTGCCAGCAGGCGACCGGGACAGGGGATCGACGAGCAGTACTTC.

This chain links TRBV6-5 with TRBJ1-2, with 10 bases aligning to TRBD1. With V trimmed by 6 bases and J by 4 bases, 2 bases remained unmatched. The CDR3 spans 13 residues. In germline, CDR1 is MNHEY, CDR2 SVGAGI. This chain's CDR3 is CASRRTGGYGYTF. The CDR3 bases are TGTGCCAGCAGAAGGACAGGGGGCTATGGCTACACCTTC.

V usage is TRBV9 and J usage is TRBJ2-3, with D possibly TRBD2 on 5 matching bases. The CDR3 extends over 14 amino acids. Trimming pared 3 bases from V and 6 bases from J, leaving 14 bases between. Germline CDR1 is SGDLS and CDR2 is YYNGEE. This CDR3 is CASSAGYGWDTQYF. CDR3 nucleotide sequence: TGTGCCAGCAGCGCGGGGTACGGTTGGGATACGCAGTATTTT.

The rearrangement joins TRBV6-6 to TRBJ1-1; no clear D. Germline V gene sequence: CDR1 MNHNY, CDR2 SVGAGI (reference sequence). The CDR3 spans 15 residues. The V end was cut by 0 bases, the J end by 0 bases, with 8 bases between. This CDR3 reads CASSYSKVMNTEAFF. The CDR3 bases are TGTGCCAGCAGTTACTCAAAGGTTATGAACACTGAAGCTTTCTTT.

The count of this clone is one. The V call is TRBV19, the J call TRBJ2-6; D perhaps matches TRBD1 (6 bases). Germline V CDR1 and CDR2: LNHDA, SQIVND (reference sequence). The CDR3 totals 16 residues. V dropped 6 bases and J dropped 2 bases, with 14 bases sitting between them. CDR3 in amino acids: CASSRGQGTGANVLTF. CDR3 nucleotide sequence: TGTGCCAGTAGCCGAGGTCAGGGGACTGGGGCCAACGTCCTGACTTTC.

This chain uses TRBV2 with TRBJ1-3, with TRBD1 matching over 7 bases. With 1 base clipped from V and 10 bases from J, the junction kept 10 bases outside the gene matches. The CDR3 has 15 residues. Germline V gene data show CDR1 as SNHLY and CDR2 as FYNNEI. The CDR3 DNA reads TGTGCCAGCAGTGAAGGACAGGGCCCCTTTGGGACCATATATTTT. Translating it yields CASSEGQGPFGTIYF. Full variable domain (outside the CDR3, taken from reference TRBV2 and TRBJ1-3): EPEVTQTPSHQVTQMGQEVILRCVPISNHLYFYWYRQILGQKVEFLVSFYNNEISEKSEIFDDQFSVERPDGSNFTLKIRSTKLEDSAMYFCASSEGQGPFGTIYFGEGSWLTVV.

The chain uses TRBV4-3 and TRBJ1-5; D call uncertain. V dropped 0 bases and J dropped 3 bases, with 3 bases sitting between them. This CDR3 has 13 amino acids. Per germline, CDR1 LGHNA and CDR2 YSLEER. The CDR3 coding sequence is TGCGCCAGCAGCCAAGAGAACAATCAGCCCCAGCATTTT. Its translation is CASSQENNQPQHF.

This clone was recorded only once. The chain combines TRBV19 with TRBJ2-2; 8 bases align to TRBD2. CDR1 is LNHDA and CDR2 is SQIVND in the germline V gene (reference sequence). With 1 base clipped from V and 10 bases from J, the junction kept 5 bases outside the gene matches. The length of the CDR3 is 14 residues. The chain's CDR3 is CASSIGGLEAELFF. The CDR3 DNA sequence: TGTGCCAGTAGTATAGGGGGACTAGAGGCGGAGCTGTTTTTT.